This is a list of T cell receptor beta chains from one sample in a study of glioma-infiltrating T cells. TCRdb ran MiXCR on the multiplex PCR reads and lists one entry per CDR3 protein. The data contain about 200,000 distinct CDR3 sequences, approximately 30% of them singletons. The sample consisted of glioma tissue, nonneoplastic brain tissue, or PBMCs (not recorded which). These receptors all stem from a human donor with low-grade glioma or glioblastoma, undergoing nonglioma brain surgery, or in good health (not recorded which). The CDR3 runs from the conserved cysteine through the conserved F or W. The order of the fields is CDR3 length, J gene, V gene, D gene, clone size, CDR3 DNA, CDR3 protein. A D gene is named only where the DNA matches it firmly. Only some rows state a clone size, as once, few, many or a class for expanded clones.

cdr3_length: 12
j_call: TRBJ1-5
v_call: TRBV20-1
d_call: NA
clone_size: NA
cdr3_nt: TGCAGTGCCGGGGAGAGCAATCAGCCCCAGCATTTT
cdr3_aa: CSAGESNQPQHF

cdr3_length: 13
j_call: TRBJ2-3
v_call: TRBV6-1
d_call: NA
clone_size: many
cdr3_nt: TGTGCCACCCCAGCAAGGGGAGCAGATACGCAGTATTTT
cdr3_aa: CATPARGADTQYF

cdr3_length: 14
j_call: TRBJ2-3
v_call: TRBV27
d_call: TRBD1
clone_size: NA
cdr3_nt: TGTGCCCGCATTCCCGACAGGGCCACAGATACGCAGTATTTT
cdr3_aa: CARIPDRATDTQYF

cdr3_length: 11
j_call: TRBJ1-4
v_call: TRBV29-1
d_call: NA
clone_size: many
cdr3_nt: TGCAGCGCAAGGAGTAATGAAAAACTGTTTTTT
cdr3_aa: CSARSNEKLFF

cdr3_length: 13
j_call: TRBJ1-1
v_call: TRBV19
d_call: NA
clone_size: many
cdr3_nt: TGTGCCAGTAGTATCTCCTGGAACACTGAAGCTTTCTTT
cdr3_aa: CASSISWNTEAFF

cdr3_length: 12
j_call: TRBJ1-2
v_call: TRBV19
d_call: NA
clone_size: many
cdr3_nt: TGTGCCAGTAGTATGAGGGACTATGGCTACACCTTC
cdr3_aa: CASSMRDYGYTF

cdr3_length: 15
j_call: TRBJ2-3
v_call: TRBV6-2/TRBV6-3
d_call: TRBD2
clone_size: many
cdr3_nt: TGTGCCAGCAGTCTACTAGCGGGAATTTCAGATACGCAGTATTTT
cdr3_aa: CASSLLAGISDTQYF

cdr3_length: 14
j_call: TRBJ2-2
v_call: TRBV19
d_call: NA
clone_size: few
cdr3_nt: TGTGCCAGTGGAGCGGGCGTCAACACCGGGGAGCTGTTTTTT
cdr3_aa: CASGAGVNTGELFF

cdr3_length: 15
j_call: TRBJ1-2
v_call: TRBV6-1
d_call: NA
clone_size: many
cdr3_nt: TGTGCCAGCACCGATACTCGGACAGCTTGGGGTGGCTACACCTTC
cdr3_aa: CASTDTRTAWGGYTF

cdr3_length: 14
j_call: TRBJ1-3
v_call: TRBV28
d_call: NA
clone_size: NA
cdr3_nt: TGTGCCAGCGGCAGCGGGACAACTGGAAACACCATATATTTT
cdr3_aa: CASGSGTTGNTIYF

cdr3_length: 15
j_call: TRBJ2-7
v_call: TRBV3-1
d_call: NA
clone_size: many
cdr3_nt: TGTGCCAGCAGCCCAACCAACAGGGACTCCTACGAGCAGTACTTC
cdr3_aa: CASSPTNRDSYEQYF

cdr3_length: 17
j_call: TRBJ2-2
v_call: TRBV6-2/TRBV6-3
d_call: TRBD1
clone_size: NA
cdr3_nt: TGTTCCCGCCGTTCCACCCTTGGGACAGGGGACACCGTGGAGCTGTTTTTT
cdr3_aa: CSRRSTLGTGDTVELFF

cdr3_length: 12
j_call: TRBJ1-5
v_call: TRBV7-9
d_call: NA
clone_size: many
cdr3_nt: TGTGCCAGCAGCTGGGTCAATCAGCCCCAGCATTTT
cdr3_aa: CASSWVNQPQHF

cdr3_length: 14
j_call: TRBJ2-7
v_call: TRBV7-9
d_call: NA
clone_size: many
cdr3_nt: TGTGCCAGCAGCGCCCTAGGATCCCCCTACGAGCAGTACTTC
cdr3_aa: CASSALGSPYEQYF